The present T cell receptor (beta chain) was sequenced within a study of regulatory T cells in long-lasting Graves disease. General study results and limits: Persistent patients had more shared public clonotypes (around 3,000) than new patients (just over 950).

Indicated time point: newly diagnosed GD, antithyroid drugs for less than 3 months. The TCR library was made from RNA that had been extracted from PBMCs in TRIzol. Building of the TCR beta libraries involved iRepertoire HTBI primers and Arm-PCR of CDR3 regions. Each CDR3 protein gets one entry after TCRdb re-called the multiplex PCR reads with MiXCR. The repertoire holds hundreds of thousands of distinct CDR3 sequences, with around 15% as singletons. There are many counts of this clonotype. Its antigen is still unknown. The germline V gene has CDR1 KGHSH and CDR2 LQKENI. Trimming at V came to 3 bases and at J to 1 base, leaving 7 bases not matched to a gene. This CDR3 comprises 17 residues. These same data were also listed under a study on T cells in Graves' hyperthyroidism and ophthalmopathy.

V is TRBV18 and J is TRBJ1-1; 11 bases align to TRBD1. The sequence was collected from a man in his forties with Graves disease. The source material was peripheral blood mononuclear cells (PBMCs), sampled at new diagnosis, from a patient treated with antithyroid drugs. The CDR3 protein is CASSPLAGQGANTEAFF. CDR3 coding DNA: TGTGCCAGCTCACCCCTGGCCGGACAGGGGGCGAACACTGAAGCTTTCTTT.